This T cell receptor beta chain stems from a study of sequential checkpoint blockade in melanoma. Background on the study: Patients were randomized 1:1 to nivolumab-then-ipilimumab or ipilimumab-then-nivolumab first-line.

This clone has just one count. A junction end diverges from the germline sequence, so it may reflect a read error. The CDR3 runs 14 residues. Germline V lookup: CDR1 SQVTM, CDR2 ANQGSEA. Treatment specified: randomized to nivolumab then ipilimumab (arm A) or the reverse (arm B). Assay: immunoSEQ multiplex PCR; the TCRdb copy retains only in-frame clones and omits some. The data show about 15,000 clones, roughly 82% seen once. The sample in question was CD8+ T cells sorted from blood (inferred from file names), obtained from a patient given nivolumab and ipilimumab in sequence. This receptor was obtained from a human donor with melanoma. This rearrangement joins TRBV29-1 to TRBJ2-5, with D perhaps TRBD2 (7 bases). The DNA for the CDR3 is TGCAGCGTCGAAGCGGGACACTACCAAGAGACCCAGTACTTC. It codes for CSVEAGHYQETQYF.